This TCR beta chain was found in a study of T cell responses to AZD1222 COVID-19 vaccine. Some clones are missing from TCRdb's copy, which holds only in-frame ones; the method was immunoSEQ multiplex PCR. Among about 140,000 clones listed, 89% were seen once. V gave up 3 bases and J gave up 2 bases, with 8 bases separating them. This CDR3 is built from 13 residues. CDR1 is KGHSH, CDR2 LQKENI, per germline. This TCR derives from an adult in good health. The chain is built from TRBV18 and TRBJ2-7, with D perhaps matching TRBD2 (5 bases). Sequenced here: peripheral blood, sampled on day 0 of AZD1222 vaccination. The CDR3 region has the DNA TGTGCCAGCTCACCCGGGGTGGCCTACGAGCAGTACTTC. The encoded protein is CASSPGVAYEQYF. Full variable domain (remainder filled in from reference TRBV18 and TRBJ2-7): NAGVMQNPRHLVRRRGQEARLRCSPMKGHSHVYWYRQLPEEGLKFMVYLQKENIIDESGMPKERFSAEFPKEGPSILRIQQVVRGDSAAYFCASSPGVAYEQYFGPGTRLTVT.